Sequencing of this T cell receptor (beta chain) was carried out in a study of blood T cell repertoires in COVID-19. Background on the study: Material from acute and convalescent COVID-19 was sourced from the United States, Italy and Spain. In each case, the material was cDNA or gDNA derived from T cells, B-cell-depleted T cells, or PBMCs.

CDR1 and CDR2 from the germline V gene are LGHNA and YSLEER. CDR3 length: 17 amino acids. The V gene end was trimmed by 1 base and the J gene end by 1 base; junction bases not matched to a gene: 7. The authors' processing: Reference gene primer amplification gave nucleated cell count estimates. Data came from immunoSEQ multiplex PCR; TCRdb stores just in-frame clones and leaves some out. V, J and clone size derive from that table, while D and trimming were established from the DNA sequence. There are 300,000 to 350,000 clones in the sample; roughly 90% occur only once, and around 8.9% lies in the top ten.

The J gene is TRBJ2-7, the V gene TRBV4-3, with TRBD2 identical over 10 bases. Source material: peripheral blood. The sequence was obtained from a man aged 25 to 40 with COVID-19, enrolled during active disease. CDR3 sequence reads: CASSQGPAGGRSYEQYF. In DNA form, the CDR3 reads TGCGCCAGCAGCCAAGGGCCAGCGGGAGGGCGTTCCTACGAGCAGTACTTC.